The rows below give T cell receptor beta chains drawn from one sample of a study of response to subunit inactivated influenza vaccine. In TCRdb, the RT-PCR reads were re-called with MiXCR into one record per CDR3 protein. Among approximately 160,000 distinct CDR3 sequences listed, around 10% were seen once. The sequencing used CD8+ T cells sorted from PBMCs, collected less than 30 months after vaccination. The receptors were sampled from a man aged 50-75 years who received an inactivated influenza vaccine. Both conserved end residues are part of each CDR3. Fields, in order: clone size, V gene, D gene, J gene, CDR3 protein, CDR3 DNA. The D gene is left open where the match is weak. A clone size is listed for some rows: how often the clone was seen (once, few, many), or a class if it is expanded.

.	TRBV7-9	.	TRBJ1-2	CASSLLGGDGYTF	TGTGCCAGCAGCTTATTGGGGGGAGATGGCTACACCTTC
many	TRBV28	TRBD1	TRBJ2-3	CASSLPPGQITDTQYF	TGTGCCAGCAGTTTACCCCCGGGACAGATTACAGATACGCAGTATTTT
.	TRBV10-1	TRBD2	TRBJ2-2	CASSDSTSGVSGELFF	TGCGCCAGCAGTGATTCTACTAGCGGGGTGTCCGGGGAGCTGTTTTTT
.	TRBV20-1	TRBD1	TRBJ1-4	CSASYRGGEKLFF	TGCAGTGCTAGTTACAGGGGTGGTGAAAAACTGTTTTTT
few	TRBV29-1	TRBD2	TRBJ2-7	CSATYGGEIYEQYF	TGCAGCGCCACGTATGGGGGGGAAATCTACGAGCAGTACTTC
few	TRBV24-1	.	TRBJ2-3	CATSDLSDRDYTDTQYF	TGTGCCACCAGTGATTTGTCGGACAGGGACTACACAGATACGCAGTATTTT
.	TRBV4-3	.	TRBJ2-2	CASSQVVGAGSGTGELFF	TGCGCCAGCAGCCAAGTCGTAGGTGCAGGCAGCGGCACCGGGGAGCTGTTTTTT
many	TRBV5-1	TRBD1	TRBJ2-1	CASSLGDRGPYNEQFF	TGCGCCAGCAGCTTGGGTGACAGGGGGCCCTACAATGAGCAGTTCTTC
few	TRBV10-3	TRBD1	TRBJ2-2	CAISESGTGFTGELFF	TGTGCCATCAGTGAGTCCGGGACAGGGTTCACCGGGGAGCTGTTTTTT
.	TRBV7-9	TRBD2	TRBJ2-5	CASSRASGGIQETQYF	TGTGCCAGCAGCCGAGCAAGCGGGGGGATCCAAGAGACCCAGTACTTC
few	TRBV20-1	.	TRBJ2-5	CSASPGTYQETQYF	TGCAGTGCTAGTCCGGGGACATACCAAGAGACCCAGTACTTC
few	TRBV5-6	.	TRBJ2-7	CASSLATYEQYF	TGTGCCAGCAGCTTGGCCACGTACGAGCAGTACTTC
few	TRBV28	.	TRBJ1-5	CASSHPETGNQPQHF	TGTGCCAGCAGCCATCCCGAGACAGGCAATCAGCCCCAGCATTTT
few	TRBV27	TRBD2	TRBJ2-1	CASTSGSWFNEQFF	TGTGCCAGCACTAGCGGGAGTTGGTTCAATGAGCAGTTCTTC
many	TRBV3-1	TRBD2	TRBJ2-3	CASSPGLDADTQYF	TGTGCCAGCAGCCCGGGACTAGACGCAGATACGCAGTATTTT
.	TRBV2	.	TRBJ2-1	CASSGNEQFF	TGTGCCAGCAGTGGTAATGAGCAGTTCTTC
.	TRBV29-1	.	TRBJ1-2	CSVPTPRRPGIYGYTF	TGCAGCGTCCCAACACCTCGACGGCCTGGTATCTATGGCTACACCTTC
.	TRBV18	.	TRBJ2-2	CASSRTVVGELFF	TGTGCCAGCTCCCGGACGGTGGTCGGGGAGCTGTTTTTT
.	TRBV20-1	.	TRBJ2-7	CSARLGPSYEQYF	TGCAGTGCTAGGCTAGGGCCCTCCTACGAGCAGTACTTC
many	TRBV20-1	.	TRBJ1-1	CSARVVDGNTEAFF	TGCAGTGCTAGAGTAGTCGACGGGAACACTGAAGCTTTCTTT
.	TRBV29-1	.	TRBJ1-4	CSVTVDGEKLFF	TGCAGCGTGACAGTGGACGGTGAAAAACTGTTTTTT
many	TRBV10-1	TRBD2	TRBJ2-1	CASRGVAGGKNEQFF	TGCGCCAGCAGAGGGGTAGCGGGGGGCAAGAATGAGCAGTTCTTC